This TCR beta chain is from a study of human T cells and chemical hapten exposure. Germline CDR1 and CDR2: SGHKS and YYEKEE (reference sequence). Trimming pared 0 bases from V and 5 bases from J, leaving 11 bases between. This CDR3 contains 14 residues. Individual cDNA molecules (in the library) carried attached unique molecular identifiers. MiXCR, run by TCRdb on the RACE reads, gives a single entry per CDR3 protein. The table records about 130,000 distinct CDR3 sequences, approximately 10% of them present only once. Points from the study as a whole: Counts of TCRs above 1 in 1000 frequency stayed unchanged with DPC sensitization.

The time point denotes: healthy volunteer bleed at 2 weeks. The study extracted total RNA from unfractionated whole blood. This clonotype was recorded many times. No antigen is known for it. This TCR was recovered from a male donor in good health. Some clones in this sample may be carry-over from other donors' samples. V usage is TRBV5-5 and J usage is TRBJ1-1; D is perhaps TRBD1 (6 bases). Source material: whole blood. This CDR3 is CASSLGWGATEAFF. In nucleotides, the CDR3 is TGTGCCAGCAGCTTGGGTTGGGGGGCGACTGAAGCTTTCTTT.